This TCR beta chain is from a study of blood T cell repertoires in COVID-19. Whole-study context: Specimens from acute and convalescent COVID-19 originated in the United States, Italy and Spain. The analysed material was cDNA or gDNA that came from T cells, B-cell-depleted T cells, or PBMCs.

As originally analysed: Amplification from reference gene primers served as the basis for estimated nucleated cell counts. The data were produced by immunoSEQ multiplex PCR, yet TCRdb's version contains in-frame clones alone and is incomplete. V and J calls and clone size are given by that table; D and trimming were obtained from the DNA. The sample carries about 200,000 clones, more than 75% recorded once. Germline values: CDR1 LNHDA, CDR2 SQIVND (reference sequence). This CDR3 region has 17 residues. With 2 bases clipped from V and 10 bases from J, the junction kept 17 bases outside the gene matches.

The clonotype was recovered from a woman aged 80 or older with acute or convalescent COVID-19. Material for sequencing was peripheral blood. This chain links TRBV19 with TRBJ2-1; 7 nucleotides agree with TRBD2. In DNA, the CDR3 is TGTGCCAGTAGTATAAGGGGCTATGGGACGGGGGGATCGGAGCAGTTCTTC. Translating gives CASSIRGYGTGGSEQFF.